What follows describes a single T cell receptor beta chain. There are 15 residues in the CDR3. V dropped 11 bases and J dropped 4; count of bases not matched to a gene: 10. Germline V lookup: CDR1 SGHTA, CDR2 FQGNSA. This sample was included in a study of blood T cell repertoires in COVID-19. Across the whole study: Collection of acute and convalescent COVID-19 samples took place in the United States, Italy and Spain. PBMCs, B-cell-depleted T cells, or T cells were the source of the cDNA or gDNA that made up the material.

TCRdb's table, derived via immunoSEQ multiplex PCR, lists solely in-frame clones and lacks some. The sample lists tens of thousands of clones, around 82% occurring once. The receptor's source is a man in his fifties or sixties with active COVID-19. J is TRBJ2-1 and V is TRBV7-2; TRBD2 matches 11 bases. The sample consisted of peripheral blood. CDR3 in DNA: TGTGCCGCAAGGGACAGACTAGCGGGGTACAATGAGCAGTTCTTC. Protein sequence: CAARDRLAGYNEQFF.